Listed below are T cell receptor beta chains from one sample, sequenced in a study of cytomegalovirus exposure and HLA in healthy donors. The repertoire was sequenced with immunoSEQ multiplex PCR; TCRdb's copy has only in-frame clones and lacks some. The repertoire holds roughly 36,000 clones, with 80% as singletons. The sequencing sample was made of PBMCs. The receptor source for this set is a male donor in good health and CMV-seronegative. The CDR3 runs from the conserved cysteine through the conserved F or W. The D gene is left open where the match is weak. The size entry is marked missing in some rows and otherwise reads once, few, many or a size class.

v_call	j_call	d_call	clone_size	cdr3_aa
TRBV2	TRBJ2-1	-	-	CASSEPLGGSYNEQFF
TRBV18	TRBJ1-1	-	-	CASSPPGLAGTEAFF
TRBV28	TRBJ1-2	-	-	CASSPPPGGYTF
TRBV25-1	TRBJ2-7	TRBD1	few	CASSEAGTGLSYEQYF
TRBV29-1	TRBJ2-7	TRBD2	-	CSVLGLADTYEQYF
TRBV29-1	TRBJ1-2	-	-	CSVATGNYGYTF
TRBV6-1	TRBJ1-1	TRBD1	-	CASMYRTGDTEAFF
TRBV9	TRBJ1-2	TRBD1	-	CASSNGQGLYGYTF
TRBV13	TRBJ2-7	-	once	CASSLSGVDYEQYF
TRBV6-1	TRBJ2-7	TRBD2	-	CASSEYVAGGSYEQYF
TRBV9	TRBJ1-1	-	-	CASSTWGDPLSNTEAFF
TRBV5-1	TRBJ1-5	TRBD1	-	CASSLGTGAQPQHF
TRBV7-2	TRBJ1-5	TRBD1	-	CASSLTGATNQPQHF
TRBV7-9	TRBJ2-3	-	-	CASSLGTGIITDTQYF
TRBV7-9	TRBJ2-6	-	-	CASSPPTEPFYSGANVLTF
TRBV7-3	TRBJ2-2	TRBD2	-	CASRPSGGNTGELFF
TRBV15	TRBJ1-2	-	-	CATSAEGETKRAYGYTF
TRBV27	TRBJ2-1	TRBD2	few	CASSPSSGTRVMHEQFF
TRBV7-8	TRBJ1-6	-	-	CASSYRGPPYNSPLHF
TRBV19	TRBJ2-5	-	-	CASSIDGGGMLETQYF
TRBV30	TRBJ2-1	TRBD1	-	CAWSGSTGVGYNEQFF